The entry that follows covers one T cell receptor (beta chain) sequence. CDR1 is SEHNR and CDR2 is FQNEAQ in the germline V gene (reference sequence). Trimming took 2 bases from V and 4 from J, leaving 12 bases between them. The CDR3 spans 15 residues. This record belongs to a study of T cells after yellow fever vaccination. TCRdb ran MiXCR on the 5' RACE reads and lists one entry per CDR3 protein. The repertoire holds roughly 160,000 distinct CDR3 sequences, with roughly 9% as singletons. This specimen consisted of CD8+ T cells sorted from PBMCs, obtained 45 days after the yellow fever booster vaccination. The receptor comes from a man younger than 35 who received the YFV17D yellow fever vaccine. The rearrangement links TRBV7-9 to TRBJ1-3; D gene unclear. The CDR3 DNA follows: TGTGCCAGCAGCTTACAGGCGTTGGCGGGAAACACCATATATTTT. Protein product: CASSLQALAGNTIYF.